This entry is about one T cell receptor beta chain. Between the trimmed V and J ends, which lost 1 base and 3 bases, there was a span of 6 bases. CDR1 LGHNA and CDR2 YNFKEQ come from the germline V gene. The CDR3 totals 13 residues. The data belong to a study of blood T cell repertoires in COVID-19. Study-level information: Italy, Spain and the United States were the sources of the convalescent and acute COVID-19 samples. Nucleic acid was either cDNA or gDNA, and it came from T cells, B-cell-depleted T cells, or PBMCs.

Per the original methods: Researchers report that nucleated cell counts were estimated from reference gene primer amplification. Only in-frame clones appear in the TCRdb table, and some are missing; sequencing was by immunoSEQ multiplex PCR. The DNA gave D and trimming, while V, J and clone size come from that table. The sample has over 85,000 clones, about four fifths seen once; the top ten hold approximately 25%. J is TRBJ1-1 and V is TRBV4-2; unclear D gene. The sequence came from a human donor in a cohort sampled during active COVID-19. Sequenced input: peripheral blood. CDR3 bases: TGTGCCAGCAGCCAAGCCGCGGACACTGAAGCTTTCTTT. It specifies CASSQAADTEAFF.